This T cell receptor beta chain is from a study of immune heterogeneity within non-small cell lung tumors. Template came from bulk tumor genomic DNA, at approximately 600 ng per sample. Surgeons took several biopsies per primary tumor, spaced far apart, during surgery. Patients had untreated, newly diagnosed non-small cell lung cancer and underwent curative surgery. A first 10-cycle multiplex round used 32 V-gene and 13 J-gene primers on TCR beta CDR3. Using its own MiXCR run on the multiplex PCR reads, TCRdb lists one record per CDR3 protein. The sample shows 9,400 or so distinct CDR3 sequences, 31% of them seen only once. This clonotype was counted at least ten times. The CDR3 extends over 10 amino acids. Trimming removed 3 bases at V and 3 bases at J, with 0 bases between. Germline assignment: CDR1 DFQATT and CDR2 SNEGSKA (reference sequence).

Sequenced input: lung tumor tissue. This TCR was sampled from a man in his 60s with non-small cell lung cancer. The rearrangement links TRBV20-1 to TRBJ2-1, with D unclear. CDR3 loop: CSASYNEQFF. The CDR3 DNA sequence: TGCAGTGCTAGCTACAATGAGCAGTTCTTC.